One and the same sample provided the 5 T cell receptor beta chains below, sequenced in a study of human T cells and chemical hapten exposure. Time point defined: patch test 3, about 24 weeks after DPC sensitization. The sample's treatment: therapeutic diphenylcyclopropenone sensitization with weekly scalp DPC. TCRdb redid the calling of the RACE reads with MiXCR, one entry per CDR3 protein. Counted here are some 110,000 distinct CDR3 sequences, over 9% occurring once; the ten biggest clones make up under 2.5%. The source was whole blood, collected in connection with sensitization to the hapten diphenylcyclopropenone (DPC). The source is a woman aged 50 to 65 with alopecia areata. Some clones in this sample may be carry-over from other donors' samples.

Only a few counts were recorded for this clonotype. The genes are TRBV5-1 and TRBJ1-1; a weak D match, TRBD1 (5 bases). CDR1 SGHRS and CDR2 YFSETQ come from the germline V gene. There are 11 residues in the CDR3. V lost 3 bases and J 7 bases, leaving 7 bases between the germline ends. DNA for the CDR3: TGCGCCAGCAGCTCCCAGGGTGAAGCTTTCTTT. This translates into CASSSQGEAFF.

In regard to this clonotype: This could be a read error, since a much larger clone is one nucleotide away. The genes are TRBV5-1 and TRBJ2-7; 7 bases align to TRBD2. Per germline, CDR1 SGHRS and CDR2 YFSETQ. CDR3 length equals 14 residues. The CDR3 loop reads CASSLRRGSYGQYF. The CDR3 DNA sequence: TGCGCCAGCAGCTTGAGGCGGGGGAGCTACGGGCAGTACTTC.

This clonotype was seen repeatedly, ten times or more. The chain joins TRBV15 to TRBJ1-5; 8 bases are shared with TRBD1. The CDR3 has 15 residues. Germline CDR1 and CDR2: LNHNV and YYDKDF (reference sequence). V trimming: 5 bases; J trimming: 3 bases; junction bases outside the gene matches: 6. In DNA, the CDR3 is TGTGCCACCAGCCAGGGGGCCGCCTTCAATCAGCCCCAGCATTTT. This sequence encodes CATSQGAAFNQPQHF.

V usage is TRBV6-1 and J usage is TRBJ2-7; 8 bases map to TRBD2. This CDR3 spans 14 amino acids. Germline V gene lookup returns CDR1 MNHNS and CDR2 SASEGT. With V trimmed by 5 bases and J by 2 bases, 5 bases remained unmatched. The CDR3 nucleotides are TGTGCCAGCAGTCATACTAGCGGCCCCTACGAGCAGTACTTC. It is translated as CASSHTSGPYEQYF.

This chain uses TRBV3-1 with TRBJ2-7; D may correspond to TRBD1 or TRBD2 (6 bases each). Trimming pared 2 bases from V and 5 bases from J, leaving 10 bases between. Germline V lookup: CDR1 LGHDT, CDR2 YNNKEL (reference sequence). This CDR3 has 13 amino acids. The CDR3 here is CASSQRGANEQYF. The CDR3, as DNA: TGTGCCAGCAGCCAAAGGGGGGCTAACGAGCAGTACTTC.